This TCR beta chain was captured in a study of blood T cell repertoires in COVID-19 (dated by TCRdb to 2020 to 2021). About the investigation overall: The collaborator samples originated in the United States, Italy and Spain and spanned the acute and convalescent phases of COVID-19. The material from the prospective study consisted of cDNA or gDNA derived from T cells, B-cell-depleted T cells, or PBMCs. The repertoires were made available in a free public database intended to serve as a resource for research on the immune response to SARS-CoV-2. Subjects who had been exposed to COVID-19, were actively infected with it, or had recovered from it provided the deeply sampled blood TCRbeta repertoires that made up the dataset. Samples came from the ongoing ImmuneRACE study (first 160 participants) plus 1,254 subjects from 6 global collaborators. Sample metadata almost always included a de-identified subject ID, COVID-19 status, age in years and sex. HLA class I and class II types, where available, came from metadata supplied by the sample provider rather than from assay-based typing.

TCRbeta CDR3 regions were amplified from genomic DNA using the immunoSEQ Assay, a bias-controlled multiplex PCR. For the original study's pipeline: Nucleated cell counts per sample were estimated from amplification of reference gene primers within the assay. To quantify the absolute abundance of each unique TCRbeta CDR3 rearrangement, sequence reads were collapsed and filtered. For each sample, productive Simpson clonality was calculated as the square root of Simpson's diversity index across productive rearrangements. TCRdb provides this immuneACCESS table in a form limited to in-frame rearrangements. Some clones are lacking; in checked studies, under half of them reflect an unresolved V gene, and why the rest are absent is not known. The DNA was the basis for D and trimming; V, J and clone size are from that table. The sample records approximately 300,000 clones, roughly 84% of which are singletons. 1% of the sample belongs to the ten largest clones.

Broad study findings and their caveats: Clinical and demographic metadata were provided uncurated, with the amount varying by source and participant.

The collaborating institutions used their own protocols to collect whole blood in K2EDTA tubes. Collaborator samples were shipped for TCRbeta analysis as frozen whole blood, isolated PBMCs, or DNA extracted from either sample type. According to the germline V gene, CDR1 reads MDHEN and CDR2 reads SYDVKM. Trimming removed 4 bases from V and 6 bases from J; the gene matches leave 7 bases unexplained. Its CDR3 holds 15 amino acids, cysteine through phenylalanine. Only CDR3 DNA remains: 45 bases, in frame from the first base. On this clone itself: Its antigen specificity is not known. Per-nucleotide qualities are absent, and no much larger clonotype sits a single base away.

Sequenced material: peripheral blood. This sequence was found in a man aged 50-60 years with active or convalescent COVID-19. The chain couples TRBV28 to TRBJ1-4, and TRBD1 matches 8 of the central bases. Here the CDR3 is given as CASSSTGVGDEKLFF. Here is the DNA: TGTGCCAGCAGTTCGACAGGGGTAGGGGATGAAAAACTGTTTTTT.